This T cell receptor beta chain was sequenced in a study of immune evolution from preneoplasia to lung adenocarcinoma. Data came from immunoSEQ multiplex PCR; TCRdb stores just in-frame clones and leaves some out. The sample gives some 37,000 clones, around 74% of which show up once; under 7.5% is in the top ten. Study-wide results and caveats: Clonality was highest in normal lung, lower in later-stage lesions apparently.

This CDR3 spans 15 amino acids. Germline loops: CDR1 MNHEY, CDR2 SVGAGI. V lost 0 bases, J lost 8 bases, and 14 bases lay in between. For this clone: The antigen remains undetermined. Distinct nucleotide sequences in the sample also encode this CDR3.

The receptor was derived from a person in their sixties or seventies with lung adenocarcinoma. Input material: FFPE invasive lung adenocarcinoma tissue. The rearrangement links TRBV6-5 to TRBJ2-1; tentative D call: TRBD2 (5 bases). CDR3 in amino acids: CASSYSSGSSDEQFF. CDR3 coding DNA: TGTGCCAGCAGTTACTCCAGTGGGAGTTCTGATGAGCAGTTCTTC.